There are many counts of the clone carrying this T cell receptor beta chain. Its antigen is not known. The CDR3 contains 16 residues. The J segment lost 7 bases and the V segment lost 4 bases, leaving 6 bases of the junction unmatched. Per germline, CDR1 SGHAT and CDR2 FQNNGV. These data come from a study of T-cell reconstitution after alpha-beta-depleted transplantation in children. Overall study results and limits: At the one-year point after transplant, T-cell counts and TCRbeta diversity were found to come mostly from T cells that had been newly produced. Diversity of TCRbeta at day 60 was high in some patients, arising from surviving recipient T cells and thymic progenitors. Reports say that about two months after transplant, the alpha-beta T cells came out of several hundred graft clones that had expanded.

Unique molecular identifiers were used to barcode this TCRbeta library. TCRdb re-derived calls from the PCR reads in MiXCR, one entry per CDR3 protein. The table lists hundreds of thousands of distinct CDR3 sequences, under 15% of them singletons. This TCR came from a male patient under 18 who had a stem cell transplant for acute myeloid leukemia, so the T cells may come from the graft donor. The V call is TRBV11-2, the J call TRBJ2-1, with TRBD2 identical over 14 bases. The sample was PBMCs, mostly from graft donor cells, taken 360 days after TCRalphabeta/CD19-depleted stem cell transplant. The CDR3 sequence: CASSSRLAGGQNEQFF. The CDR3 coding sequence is TGTGCCAGCAGCTCCCGACTAGCGGGAGGGCAAAATGAGCAGTTCTTC.